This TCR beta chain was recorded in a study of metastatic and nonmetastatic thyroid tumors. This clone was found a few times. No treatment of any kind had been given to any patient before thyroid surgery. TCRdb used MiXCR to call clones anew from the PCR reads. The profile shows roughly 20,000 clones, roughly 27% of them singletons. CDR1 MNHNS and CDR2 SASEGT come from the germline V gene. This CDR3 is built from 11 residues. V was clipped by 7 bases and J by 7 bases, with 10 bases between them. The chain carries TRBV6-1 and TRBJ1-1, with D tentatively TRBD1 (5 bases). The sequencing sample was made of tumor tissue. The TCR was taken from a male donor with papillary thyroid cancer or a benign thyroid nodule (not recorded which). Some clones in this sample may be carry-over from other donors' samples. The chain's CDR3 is CASIKRGEAFF. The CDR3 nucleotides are TGTGCCAGCATCAAGAGGGGTGAAGCTTTCTTT.